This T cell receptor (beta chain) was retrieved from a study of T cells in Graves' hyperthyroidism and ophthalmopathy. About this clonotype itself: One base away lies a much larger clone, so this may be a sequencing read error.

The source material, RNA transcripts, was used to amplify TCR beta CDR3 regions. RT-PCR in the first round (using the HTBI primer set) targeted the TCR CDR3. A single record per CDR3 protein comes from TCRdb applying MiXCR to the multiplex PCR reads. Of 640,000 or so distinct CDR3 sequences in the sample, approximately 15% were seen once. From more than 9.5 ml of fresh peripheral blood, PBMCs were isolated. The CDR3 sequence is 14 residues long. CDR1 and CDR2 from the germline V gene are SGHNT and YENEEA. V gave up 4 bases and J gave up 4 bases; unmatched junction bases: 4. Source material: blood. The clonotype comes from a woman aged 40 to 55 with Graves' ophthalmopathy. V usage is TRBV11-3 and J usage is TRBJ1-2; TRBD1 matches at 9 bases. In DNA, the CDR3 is TGTGCCAGCAGCTCGGGACAGGGACCCTATGGCTACACCTTC. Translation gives CASSSGQGPYGYTF.